The 11 T cell receptor beta chains reported below all come from one sample, sequenced in a study of blood T cells in healthy people across ages. The use of a sample-barcoded 5' primer and a J-beta primer mix characterized a second PCR of roughly 6 to 12 cycles. MiXCR was run by TCRdb on the 5' RACE reads, yielding one entry per CDR3 protein. Of 1.2 million to 1.5 million distinct CDR3 sequences in the sample, roughly 40% are singletons; the top ten hold under 8%. The specimen was blood. The receptors were sampled from a woman under 30 in good health.

This clonotype was found a few times. The V and J genes are TRBV5-8 and TRBJ2-7; 7 bases fit TRBD1. V gave up 0 bases and J gave up 0 bases; unmatched junction bases: 3. Germline V gives CDR1 SGHTS, CDR2 YDEGEE. The CDR3 runs to 15 residues. The CDR3 DNA follows: TGTGCCAGCAGCTTGGAGGGGACAGTCTCCTACGAGCAGTACTTC. Protein: CASSLEGTVSYEQYF.

This clonotype has just a few counts. The rearrangement uses TRBV11-1 and TRBJ1-2; D gene unclear. Germline assignment: CDR1 SGHAT and CDR2 FQDESV (reference sequence). Trimming removed 5 bases from V and 8 bases from J, with 12 bases in between. The CDR3 spans 12 residues. The CDR3 bases are TGTGCCAGCAGCCCACCCACGAAGGGCTACACCTTC. Translating gives CASSPPTKGYTF.

A note on this clonotype: This sequence may be a read error, since a much larger clone differs from it by one base. The chain links TRBV27 to TRBJ2-7, with TRBD1 matching over 8 bases. Germline V gene sequence: CDR1 MNHEY, CDR2 SMNVEV (reference sequence). The CDR3 covers 16 residues. The CDR3 loop is CTSSPLTGGSPYEQYF. Written as DNA, the CDR3 is TGTACCAGCAGTCCGCTAACAGGGGGGAGCCCCTACGAGCAGTACTTC.

This clonotype was seen only a few times. The chain uses TRBV12-3 or TRBV12-4 and TRBJ1-2, with 10 bases identical to TRBD1. J was trimmed by 5 bases and V by 5 bases; bases with no gene match: 8. CDR3 length equals 15 residues. Written as DNA, the CDR3 is TGTGCCAGCAGTCGCGGGACAGGGGCTTCTTATGGCTACACCTTC. It is translated as CASSRGTGASYGYTF.

To note about this clonotype: Compared with germline, one end of the junction differs, possibly owing to a read error. This chain connects TRBV24-1 to TRBJ2-1; D might be TRBD1 (6 bases). Germline-derived CDR1 and CDR2 are KGHDR and SFDVKD. CDR3 length: 14 residues. The DNA for the CDR3 is TGTGCCACCAGCACAGGGATAACCTACAGTGAGCAGTTCTTC. Its protein is CATSTGITYSEQFF.

This clonotype has more than one count but fewer than ten. The chain combines TRBV20-1 with TRBJ2-1; D gene ambiguous. V shed 5 bases and J shed 6 bases, with 11 bases lying between them. Germline V gene lookup returns CDR1 DFQATT and CDR2 SNEGSKA (reference sequence). CDR3 length: 12 amino acids. CDR3 sequence: CSAEYSGNEQFF. CDR3 nucleotides: TGCAGTGCTGAGTATTCGGGCAATGAGCAGTTCTTC.

This clonotype was counted a few times. The chain has TRBV12-5 and TRBJ2-7; 10 nucleotides match TRBD1. The CDR3 runs 14 residues. From germline, CDR1 is LGHNT and CDR2 FRNRAP. V dropped 5 bases and J dropped 3; count of bases not matched to a gene: 4. CDR3: CASGQDRGDYEQYF. DNA for the CDR3: TGTGCTAGTGGTCAGGACAGGGGGGACTACGAGCAGTACTTC.

The CDR3 DNA sequence: TGTGCCAGCAGACAGGGTTTGGACCATGGCTACACCTTC. It translates to CASRQGLDHGYTF. V usage is TRBV12-3 or TRBV12-4 and J usage is TRBJ1-2, with a tentative D call TRBD1 (6 bases). The CDR3 covers 13 residues. V lost 6 bases to trimming and J lost 6 bases, with 14 bases between them.

The chain recombines TRBV4-1 with TRBJ2-5; 10 bases match TRBD2. Judging by the DNA end, TRBJ2-7 fits better; the J call may be wrong. CDR1 is MGHRA and CDR2 is YSYEKL in the germline V gene. The CDR3 extends over 16 amino acids. CDR3 coding DNA: TGCGCCAGCAGCCAAGTCAGCGGGAGGGCCTTCGGCGAGCAGTACTTC. Residues: CASSQVSGRAFGEQYF.

Regarding this clonotype: A read error may account for a junction end that differs from germline. This chain uses TRBV27 with TRBJ2-5; perhaps TRBD1 as D (6 bases). The CDR3 length is 15 residues. Germline CDR1 and CDR2: MNHEY and SMNVEV (reference sequence). CDR3 bases: TGTGCCTGCAGTTTATACAGGGTGGGAAGGGAGACCCAGTACTTC. Its translation: CACSLYRVGRETQYF.

This sequence joins TRBV3-1 and TRBJ1-1, with no clear D. This CDR3 has 12 residues. Germline assignment: CDR1 LGHDT and CDR2 YNNKEL (reference sequence). The V and J ends lost 2 bases and 1 base respectively, with 2 bases between them. CDR3 sequence reads: CASSQWNTEAFF. Written as DNA, the CDR3 is TGTGCCAGCAGCCAATGGAACACTGAAGCTTTCTTT.